This T cell receptor beta chain emerged from a study of T-cell memory formation after mild COVID-19. As concerns this clonotype: Its antigen is as yet unknown.

TCRdb independently ran MiXCR on the 5' RACE reads; one entry per CDR3 protein. This sample has roughly 250,000 distinct CDR3 sequences, with 16% found just once. Study-wide findings and caveats: Memory sampled before infection contained some responding clones, suggesting cross-reactive memory joined.

The sample consisted of PBMCs or a T cell subset sorted from them (not recorded which). The source of this sequence is a young man who had mild COVID-19 (a few samples of this study predate the infection). Cell type and time point are not known.

CDR3 sequence: CASSLVPSGRETQYF. As DNA, the CDR3 is TGCGCCAGCAGCTTGGTACCCTCGGGGCGAGAGACCCAGTACTTC. V and J are TRBV5-1 and TRBJ2-5; D possibly matches TRBD1 or TRBD2 (5 bases each). V dropped 0 bases and J dropped 4 bases, with 13 bases sitting between them. The CDR3 is 15 amino acids. Per germline, CDR1 SGHRS and CDR2 YFSETQ.